What follows are 29 T cell receptor beta chains derived from one specimen sequenced in a study of identical twins (dated by TCRdb to the mid-2010s). The protocol used for the library was 5' RACE. Sequencer: Illumina HiSeq 2000. TCRdb trimmed public reads at Q25 via fastp, called clones via MiXCR and kept in-frame beta chains. Identical CDR3 proteins give one entry, which carries the most common genes and DNA. This sample has hundreds of thousands of distinct CDR3 sequences in its table, and 20% to 25% of those were observed once. 4.3% of the sample is in the top ten clones. The sample was also reused in another study, on T cells expressing NK-cell markers.

Sequences were obtained from PBMCs. These receptors were taken from a woman in her late teens or twenties in good health.

This clonotype was seen ten or more times. The CDR3 DNA is TGCAGTGCTAGAGATCCGGGGGGAAGTAATTCACCCCTCCACTTT. As protein: CSARDPGGSNSPLHF. The chain carries TRBV20-1 and TRBJ1-6; the D gene is possibly TRBD1 (5 bases). In germline, CDR1 is DFQATT, CDR2 SNEGSKA (reference sequence). Trimming took 0 bases from V and 6 from J, leaving 12 bases between them. This CDR3 is built from 15 residues.

The genes are TRBV13 and TRBJ2-1; unclear D gene. The V gene's germline CDR1 is PRHDT and CDR2 FYEKMQ (reference sequence). Trimming pared 0 bases from V and 6 bases from J, leaving 12 bases between. The CDR3 totals 15 residues. CDR3 DNA: TGTGCCAGCAGCTTAGGGACGAAATTTGGCAATGAGCAGTTCTTC. Translating it yields CASSLGTKFGNEQFF.

The chain combines TRBV6-5 with TRBJ2-7; 10 bases match TRBD1. This CDR3 spans 17 amino acids. CDR1 and CDR2 (germline): MNHEY, SVGAGI. The V and J ends lost 3 bases and 6 bases, in that order; junction bases with no gene match: 14. In DNA form, the CDR3 reads TGTGCCAGCAGTTATGATACGTTAGGGACAGGGGAAGCCGAGCAGTACTTC. Translated: CASSYDTLGTGEAEQYF.

This clonotype was counted at least ten times. V is TRBV6-2 or TRBV6-3 and J is TRBJ2-6, with unresolved D. Germline V gene lookup returns CDR1 MNHEY and CDR2 SVGEGT. The CDR3 totals 11 residues. V lost 7 bases and J 2 bases, leaving 0 bases between the germline ends. In DNA, the CDR3 is TGTGCCAGCACTGGGGCCAACGTCCTGACTTTC. It encodes CASTGANVLTF.

J is TRBJ2-7 and V is TRBV10-3, with D tentatively TRBD2 (6 bases). In germline, CDR1 is ENHRY, CDR2 SYGVKD. The CDR3 runs to 11 residues. Trimming stripped 11 bases from V and 7 bases from J, with 15 bases between. The CDR3 DNA sequence: TGTGCCGCCTCGGAGGGCAAGGAGCAGTACTTC. This sequence encodes CAASEGKEQYF.

This chain joins TRBV20-1 and TRBJ2-5; a weak D match, TRBD1 (5 bases). Germline-derived CDR1 and CDR2 are DFQATT and SNEGSKA (reference sequence). Trimming cost V 5 bases and J 2 bases, with 9 bases left between them. This CDR3 is built from 12 residues. Here the CDR3 DNA reads TGCAGTGCTGTCAGACAGCAAGAGACCCAGTACTTC. It codes for CSAVRQQETQYF.

This clonotype was counted at least ten times. The rearrangement uses TRBV10-3 and TRBJ2-5; 8 bases agree with TRBD1. V shed 6 bases, J shed 4 bases, and the junction held 4 bases outside the gene matches. Germline CDR1 ENHRY, CDR2 SYGVKD. The CDR3 is 13 amino acids. DNA for the CDR3: TGTGCCATCAGGGGACAGGCTGGAGAGACCCAGTACTTC. This sequence encodes CAIRGQAGETQYF.

The rearrangement links TRBV7-9 to TRBJ2-7; D is ambiguous. This CDR3 has 9 amino acids. The ends were cut back, 6 bases at V and 13 bases at J, with 10 bases in the middle. The germline V gene has CDR1 SEHNR and CDR2 FQNEAQ (reference sequence). CDR3 coding DNA: TGTGCCAGCAGGCAGGACCCATACTTC. Translating it yields CASRQDPYF.

The gene calls are TRBV7-2 and TRBJ2-5; weak D call: TRBD1 (7 bases). This CDR3 has 14 amino acids. Looked up from germline, CDR1 is SGHTA and CDR2 is FQGNSA. Trimming shortened V by 5 bases and J by 7 bases, and 17 bases separated the two germline ends. CDR3 sequence reads: CASSALRQGGTQYF. Written as DNA, the CDR3 is TGTGCCAGCAGCGCCTTAAGACAGGGAGGGACCCAGTACTTC.

The chain uses TRBV10-3 and TRBJ2-1; tentatively, D is TRBD2 (5 bases). Germline CDR1 ENHRY, CDR2 SYGVKD. This CDR3 has 12 amino acids. V lost 0 bases and J 15 bases, leaving 12 bases between the germline ends. In DNA form, the CDR3 reads TGTGCCATCAGTGAGTCGAACGGGGATTCGTTCTTC. Translating gives CAISESNGDSFF.

This clonotype showed up just a few times. V and J are TRBV12-3 or TRBV12-4 and TRBJ2-3; D perhaps matches TRBD2 (5 bases). The CDR3 extends over 13 amino acids. With 5 bases removed from V and 4 bases from J, the gap between germline ends came to 10 bases. The CDR3 is CASSIAGADTQYF. CDR3 nucleotide sequence: TGTGCCAGCAGTATCGCGGGTGCAGATACGCAGTATTTT.

The chain employs TRBV10-3 and TRBJ2-3; D is perhaps TRBD2 (5 bases). The CDR3 spans 12 residues. V was cut by 10 bases and J by 4 bases, with 12 bases left in between. Germline CDR1 and CDR2: ENHRY and SYGVKD. CDR3 loop: CATRAGADTQYF. DNA of the CDR3: TGTGCCACCCGGGCGGGCGCAGATACGCAGTATTTT.

This clonotype was counted many times. The CDR3 here is CSVDLGRGTDTQYF. The CDR3, as DNA: TGCAGCGTTGATCTCGGCAGGGGCACAGATACGCAGTATTTT. The rearrangement links TRBV29-1 to TRBJ2-3; tentatively, D is TRBD1 (5 bases). This CDR3 spans 14 amino acids. Trimming stripped 3 bases from V and 1 base from J, with 11 bases between. From germline, CDR1 is SQVTM and CDR2 ANQGSEA.

The chain joins TRBV2 to TRBJ2-7; a possible D gene is TRBD1 (5 bases). CDR3 length: 15 amino acids. Per the germline V gene, CDR1 is SNHLY and CDR2 is FYNNEI. Trimming took off 6 bases at V and 1 base at J, with 16 bases between the two ends. CDR3 protein: CASRPQGSLSYEQYF. CDR3 in DNA: TGTGCCAGCAGGCCGCAGGGTTCGTTATCCTACGAGCAGTACTTC.

The table lists this clonotype with a few counts. The J gene is TRBJ2-3, the V gene TRBV20-1, with D maybe TRBD1 (5 bases). The CDR3 has 12 residues. CDR1 DFQATT and CDR2 SNEGSKA come from the germline V gene (reference sequence). Between the trimmed V and J ends, which lost 4 bases and 6 bases, there was a span of 11 bases. In DNA, the CDR3 is TGCAGTGCTAAGGGGATGGCGGATACGCAGTATTTT. It yields the protein CSAKGMADTQYF.

This clonotype has only a few counts. The gene calls are TRBV2 and TRBJ2-7; TRBD1 agrees at 7 bases. The CDR3 runs to 13 residues. The V gene's germline CDR1 is SNHLY and CDR2 FYNNEI. With V trimmed by 8 bases and J by 4 bases, 8 bases remained unmatched. This chain's CDR3 is CASYRDRGYEQYF. The CDR3 region has the DNA TGTGCCAGCTACCGGGACAGAGGATACGAGCAGTACTTC.

This clonotype was observed many times. The V gene is TRBV6-5, the J gene TRBJ1-2; D gene uncertain. Per germline, CDR1 MNHEY and CDR2 SVGAGI. This CDR3 spans 13 amino acids. V lost 0 bases to trimming and J lost 5 bases, with 7 bases between them. CDR3 residues: CASSYSNAYGYTF. DNA for the CDR3: TGTGCCAGCAGTTACTCGAACGCTTATGGCTACACCTTC.

J is TRBJ2-7 and V is TRBV10-3, with TRBD2 identical over 10 bases. The CDR3 is made up of 17 amino acids. Germline V gives CDR1 ENHRY, CDR2 SYGVKD. With 11 bases clipped from V and 5 bases from J, the junction kept 21 bases outside the gene matches. The CDR3 loop reads CAPTDPPLAGVCDEQYF. The CDR3, as DNA: TGTGCCCCTACCGACCCCCCTCTAGCGGGAGTATGTGACGAGCAGTACTTC.

This clonotype has more than one count but fewer than ten. V is TRBV20-1 and J is TRBJ2-5, with D maybe TRBD2 (6 bases). The germline CDR1 and CDR2 sequences are DFQATT and SNEGSKA (reference sequence). CDR3 length: 17 amino acids. CDR3 sequence (DNA): TGCAGGGAGGGTGGACCCATTGGGAGACCAGTGGGAGAGACCCAGTACTTC. It encodes CREGGPIGRPVGETQYF.

This chain links TRBV10-3 with TRBJ2-7, with D tentatively TRBD2 (7 bases). Germline V lookup: CDR1 ENHRY, CDR2 SYGVKD. V gave up 9 bases and J gave up 4 bases, with 16 bases separating them. This CDR3 is 13 amino acids long. CDR3 loop: CAIGGLAAYEQYF. CDR3 nucleotide sequence: TGTGCCATTGGGGGGCTAGCGGCGTACGAGCAGTACTTC.

This clonotype was seen repeatedly, ten times or more. V is TRBV12-3 or TRBV12-4 and J is TRBJ2-7; D possibly corresponds to TRBD1 (6 bases). The CDR3 is 16 residues long. V lost 5 bases and J lost 0, with 17 bases in between. CDR3 coding DNA: TGTGCCAGCAGTACGACGGACAGCCCTTCCTCCTACGAGCAGTACTTC. This sequence encodes CASSTTDSPSSYEQYF.

This clonotype was observed at least ten times. This chain connects TRBV7-9 to TRBJ2-7; D gene uncertain. V was cut by 5 bases and J by 3 bases, with 8 bases left in between. Germline CDR1 and CDR2: SEHNR and FQNEAQ (reference sequence). The CDR3 loop spans 12 amino acids. CDR3 DNA: TGTGCCAGCAGCCCCAATGACTACGAGCAGTACTTC. The encoded protein is CASSPNDYEQYF.

This clonotype has a handful of counts. The chain links TRBV12-3 or TRBV12-4 to TRBJ2-4; 7 nucleotides align to TRBD2. CDR3 length: 14 amino acids. V shed 4 bases and J 9 bases; nucleotides not matched to a gene: 9. This CDR3 is CASSSASGRGIQYF. The CDR3 region has the DNA TGTGCCAGCAGTTCCGCCTCGGGGAGGGGCATTCAGTACTTC.

The rearrangement uses TRBV7-6 and TRBJ2-7; tentative D call: TRBD1 (6 bases). Germline values: CDR1 SGHVS, CDR2 FNYEAQ. The CDR3 is 17 amino acids. Trimming removed 1 base from V and 4 bases from J, with 20 bases in between. CDR3 region: CASSLVSGLRQEYEQYF. The CDR3 coding sequence is TGTGCCAGCAGCTTAGTGAGCGGCCTAAGACAGGAATACGAGCAGTACTTC.

The chain recombines TRBV7-2 with TRBJ1-1; D is undetermined. The V gene's germline CDR1 is SGHTA and CDR2 FQGNSA. This CDR3 is 15 amino acids long. The V and J ends lost 1 base and 3 bases respectively, with 12 bases between them. In DNA form, the CDR3 reads TGTGCCAGCAGCTTAGAGATGCGGTGCGACACTGAAGCTTTCTTT. It translates to CASSLEMRCDTEAFF.

This clonotype was observed at least ten times. This chain connects TRBV12-3 or TRBV12-4 to TRBJ1-5, with D perhaps matching TRBD1 (5 bases). The CDR3 is 16 residues long. V was pared by 2 bases and J by 2 bases, with 13 bases between. The CDR3 DNA follows: TGTGCCAGCAGTTTATCCCCAGGGAGGGGCAATCAGCCCCAGCATTTT. Its protein product is CASSLSPGRGNQPQHF.

This clonotype was seen a few times. The rearrangement uses TRBV5-1 and TRBJ2-1; D not certain. Germline CDR1 is SGHRS and CDR2 is YFSETQ. There are 16 residues in the CDR3. V was clipped by 5 bases and J by 0 bases, with 15 bases between them. The CDR3 DNA follows: TGCGCCAGCAGGGCCGATACATCGAGCTCCTACAATGAGCAGTTCTTC. It specifies CASRADTSSSYNEQFF.

This clonotype was detected a few times. The genes are TRBV5-4 and TRBJ2-1, with D hard to call. The CDR3 spans 12 residues. The V end was cut by 4 bases, the J end by 7 bases, with 9 bases between. Germline V gives CDR1 SGHNT, CDR2 YYREEE (reference sequence). CDR3 in amino acids: CASSLMKNEQFF. The CDR3, as DNA: TGTGCCAGCAGCCTTATGAAAAATGAGCAGTTCTTC.

There are many counts of this clonotype. This chain uses TRBV12-3 or TRBV12-4 with TRBJ1-3, with TRBD1 as a possible D gene (5 bases). The CDR3 consists of 15 residues. The V end was cut by 6 bases, the J end by 0 bases, with 12 bases between. The CDR3 here is CASSPGRSSGNTIYF. The CDR3 nucleotides read TGTGCCAGCAGCCCGGGACGGAGCTCTGGAAACACCATATATTTT.